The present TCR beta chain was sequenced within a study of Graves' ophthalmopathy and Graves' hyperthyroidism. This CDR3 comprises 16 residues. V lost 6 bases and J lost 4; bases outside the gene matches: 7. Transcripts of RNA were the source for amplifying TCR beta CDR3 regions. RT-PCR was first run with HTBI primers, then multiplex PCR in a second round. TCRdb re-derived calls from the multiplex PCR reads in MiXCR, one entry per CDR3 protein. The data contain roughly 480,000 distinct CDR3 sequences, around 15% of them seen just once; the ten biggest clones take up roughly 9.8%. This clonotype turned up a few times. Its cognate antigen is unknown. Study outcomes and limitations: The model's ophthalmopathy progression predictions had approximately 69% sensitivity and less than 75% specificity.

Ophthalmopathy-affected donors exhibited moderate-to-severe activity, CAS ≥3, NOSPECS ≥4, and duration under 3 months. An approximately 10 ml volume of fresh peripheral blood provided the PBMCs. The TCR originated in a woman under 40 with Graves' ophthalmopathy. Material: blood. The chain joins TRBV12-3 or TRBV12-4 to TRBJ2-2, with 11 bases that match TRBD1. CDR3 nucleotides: TGTGCCAGCAGGCCAGGACAGGGGGCGAGCACCGGGGAGCTGTTTTTT. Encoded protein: CASRPGQGASTGELFF.